Presented here are 30 T cell receptor beta chains from one specimen sequenced in a study of cytomegalovirus exposure and HLA in healthy donors. The PCR had 60 Vbeta and 13 Jbeta primers. Profiled with immunoSEQ multiplex PCR; TCRdb holds only in-frame clones, not every one. The sample holds 180,000 or so clones, 76% seen once. Sequencing was carried out using PBMCs. Receptors originate from a man aged 18 to 35 in good health and CMV-seronegative.

This clone has only a few counts. The chain recombines TRBV6-4 with TRBJ2-1, with 7 bases matching TRBD1. Germline V CDR1 and CDR2: MRHNA, SNTAGT. The trim removed 5 bases at V and 3 bases at J, leaving 1 base unmatched. The CDR3 runs 13 residues. CDR3 nucleotides: TGTGCCAGCAGTCGGGACAGCTACAATGAGCAGTTCTTC. It translates to CASSRDSYNEQFF.

The chain employs TRBV28 and TRBJ1-5; 8 positions agree with TRBD1. The germline V gene encodes CDR1 MDHEN and CDR2 SYDVKM. The ends lost 5 bases at V and 7 bases at J; junction bases unmatched: 10. The CDR3 contains 15 residues. Here the CDR3 DNA reads TGTGCCAGCAGTCGACCCAGGGGGCTGAGGCAGCCCCAGCATTTT. It encodes CASSRPRGLRQPQHF.

The V and J genes are TRBV6-1 and TRBJ2-1; D gene ambiguous. V was pared by 1 base and J by 10 bases, with 17 bases between. Germline V lookup: CDR1 MNHNS, CDR2 SASEGT. The CDR3 covers 15 residues. The DNA of the CDR3 is TGTGCCAGCAGTGAAGTAAGCGTAACCTCCGGGGAGCAGTTCTTC. Encoded protein: CASSEVSVTSGEQFF.

This chain uses TRBV6-1 with TRBJ2-7, with 9 bases that match TRBD2. The germline gives CDR1 MNHNS, CDR2 SASEGT. V lost 4 bases, J lost 0 bases, and 1 base stayed unmatched. The CDR3 has 14 residues. CDR3 coding DNA: TGTGCCAGCAGTGCTAGCGGGGTCTCCTACGAGCAGTACTTC. Amino acids: CASSASGVSYEQYF.

The chain joins TRBV30 to TRBJ2-3; possibly TRBD2 for D (5 bases). The germline V and J ends were trimmed by 4 bases and 0 bases, with 8 bases remaining between them. CDR1 GTSNPN and CDR2 SVGIG come from the germline V gene (reference sequence). The CDR3 covers 13 residues. CDR3 sequence: CAWTPGSTDTQYF. The CDR3 bases are TGTGCCTGGACCCCGGGGAGCACAGATACGCAGTATTTT.

The chain couples TRBV21-1 to TRBJ1-5. TRBV21-1 is a pseudogene locus. The CDR3 has 16 amino acids. The CDR3 loop is CASSKGTTDRGQPQHF. The CDR3 DNA is TGTGCCAGCAGCAAAGGCACCACTGATCGGGGGCAGCCCCAGCATTTT.

The chain joins TRBV6-5 to TRBJ1-1; TRBD1 agrees at 7 bases. The length of the CDR3 is 15 residues. Germline values: CDR1 MNHEY, CDR2 SVGAGI. J lost 1 base, V lost 6 bases, and 8 bases had no gene match. The CDR3 loop reads CASRHDRVKNTEAFF. The CDR3 bases are TGTGCCAGCAGACACGACAGGGTCAAGAACACTGAAGCTTTCTTT.

For the CDR3, the DNA is TGTGCCAGCAGCCGAAATGGGGACTTGAACACTGAAGCTTTCTTT. Protein: CASSRNGDLNTEAFF. The V gene is TRBV9, the J gene TRBJ1-1, with a weak D call TRBD1 (5 bases). V was cut by 4 bases and J by 0 bases, with 13 bases left in between. The germline gives CDR1 SGDLS, CDR2 YYNGEE. This CDR3 comprises 15 residues.

Only one count was recorded for this clone. The V and J genes are TRBV30 and TRBJ2-7; possibly TRBD1 for D (5 bases). The CDR3 is 12 amino acids. V lost 8 bases and J lost 5, with 16 bases in between. Germline V lookup: CDR1 GTSNPN, CDR2 SVGIG (reference sequence). CDR3 sequence (DNA): TGTGCCAAACGCATAGGGGCCAACGAGCAGTACTTC. It is translated as CAKRIGANEQYF. Variable domain in full (rest from reference TRBV30 and TRBJ2-7): SQTIHQWPATLVQPVGSPLSLECTVEGTSNPNLYWYRQAAGRGLQLLFYSVGIGQISSEVPQNLSASRPQDRQFILSSKKLLLSDSGFYLCAKRIGANEQYFGPGTRLTVT.

The gene calls are TRBV19 and TRBJ2-5; no definite D call. Germline lookup yields CDR1 LNHDA and CDR2 SQIVND (reference sequence). Trimming shortened V by 5 bases and J by 5 bases, and 6 bases separated the two germline ends. The CDR3 runs to 11 residues. In nucleotides, the CDR3 is TGTGCCAGTAGTCTGGGCGAGACCCAGTACTTC. Translating gives CASSLGETQYF.

The chain joins TRBV5-4 to TRBJ2-1, with TRBD2 matching 7 bases. Germline V gives CDR1 SGHNT, CDR2 YYREEE (reference sequence). The CDR3 runs to 15 residues. With V trimmed by 4 bases and J by 0 bases, 4 bases remained unmatched. CDR3 in DNA: TGTGCCAGCAGCCCTGAGCGGGACTCCTACAATGAGCAGTTCTTC. Its translation: CASSPERDSYNEQFF.

This CDR3 is CASSDYRDTQYF. The CDR3 nucleotides are TGTGCCAGCAGTGACTATCGGGATACGCAGTATTTT. This sequence joins TRBV28 and TRBJ2-3; possibly TRBD2 for D (5 bases). Germline assignment: CDR1 MDHEN and CDR2 SYDVKM. The CDR3 consists of 12 residues. V lost 5 bases, J lost 6 bases, and 9 bases lay in between.

This CDR3 reads CASSIAGQSSYNSPLHF. The CDR3 DNA reads TGTGCCAGTAGTATAGCGGGACAGAGCTCCTATAATTCACCCCTCCACTTT. J is TRBJ1-6 and V is TRBV19, with 7 bases lining up with TRBD1. J lost 0 bases, V lost 1 base, and 3 bases had no gene match. Germline values: CDR1 LNHDA, CDR2 SQIVND (reference sequence). The CDR3 spans 17 residues.

This clone was counted only a few times. CDR3 region: CASRILAGANNEQFF. The CDR3 nucleotides are TGTGCCAGCAGGATTCTAGCGGGGGCCAACAATGAGCAGTTCTTC. The chain joins TRBV5-6 to TRBJ2-1, with 10 positions matching TRBD2. Germline V gene sequence: CDR1 SGHDT, CDR2 YYEEEE. V gave up 5 bases and J gave up 5 bases; unmatched junction bases: 7. CDR3 size: 15 residues.

The chain employs TRBV5-1 and TRBJ2-3, with no clear D. Trimming shortened V by 1 base and J by 4 bases, and 7 bases separated the two germline ends. Germline V lookup: CDR1 SGHRS, CDR2 YFSETQ. The CDR3 sequence is 13 residues long. The CDR3 coding sequence is TGCGCCAGCAGCTTGCCCTCCGCAGATACGCAGTATTTT. Its translation is CASSLPSADTQYF.

The DNA of the CDR3 is TGTGCCAGCAAACGAGGCAGGGCCCTATATGGCTACACCTTC. It is translated as CASKRGRALYGYTF. V is TRBV27 and J is TRBJ1-2, with D possibly being TRBD1 (5 bases). The CDR3 length is 14 residues. Trimming stripped 7 bases from V and 5 bases from J, with 17 bases between. Germline values: CDR1 MNHEY, CDR2 SMNVEV (reference sequence).

This clone occurred a few times. One end of the junction fails to match germline, which may point to a read error. J is TRBJ1-2 and V is TRBV10-3; TRBD1 matches at 7 bases. Germline V lookup: CDR1 ENHRY, CDR2 SYGVKD. The CDR3 is 14 amino acids. CDR3 residues: CASSYSGGGFGYTF. The DNA for the CDR3 is TGTGCCAGCAGTTACTCTGGAGGGGGCTTTGGCTACACCTTC.

This clone was seen a few times. V is TRBV5-1 and J is TRBJ2-5; TRBD2 might be the D (6 bases). TRBJ2-7 explains the end of the DNA better; the J call may be wrong. The CDR3 consists of 17 residues. Germline CDR1 reads SGHRS; CDR2 reads YFSETQ. DNA for the CDR3: TGCGCCAGCAGTTCTACAGACCGGGGACTGTCCTCCTACGAGCAGTACTTC. Protein product: CASSSTDRGLSSYEQYF.

This chain links TRBV19 with TRBJ1-3, with unresolved D. V was pared by 5 bases and J by 4 bases, with 18 bases between. The germline V gene encodes CDR1 LNHDA and CDR2 SQIVND (reference sequence). The CDR3 loop spans 16 amino acids. DNA of the CDR3: TGTGCCAGTAGTCTCCGGACTACAACGGGAGGAAACACCATATATTTT. Its translation is CASSLRTTTGGNTIYF. The variable domain in full, with the rest retrieved from reference TRBV19 and TRBJ1-3, is DGGITQSPKYLFRKEGQNVTLSCEQNLNHDAMYWYRQDPGQGLRLIYYSQIVNDFQKGDIAEGYSVSREKKESFPLTVTSAQKNPTAFYLCASSLRTTTGGNTIYFGEGSWLTVV.

The V call is TRBV30, the J call TRBJ1-1, with a tentative D call TRBD1 (5 bases). In germline, CDR1 is GTSNPN, CDR2 SVGIG (reference sequence). The CDR3 runs 14 residues. The V end was cut by 2 bases, the J end by 3 bases, with 13 bases between. This chain's CDR3 is CAWSSRSGDTEAFF. The CDR3 coding sequence is TGTGCCTGGAGTTCGCGGTCGGGGGACACTGAAGCTTTCTTT.

This clone has only one observation. V gene TRBV18 combines with J gene TRBJ2-1; TRBD2 aligns across 11 bases. CDR3 length: 18 residues. Germline lookup yields CDR1 KGHSH and CDR2 LQKENI. V trimming: 3 bases; J trimming: 3 bases; junction bases outside the gene matches: 10. CDR3 loop: CASSPNRTSGLVYNEQFF. CDR3 DNA: TGTGCCAGCTCACCCAACCGGACTAGCGGGTTAGTCTACAATGAGCAGTTCTTC.

This sequence joins TRBV28 and TRBJ1-1; D might be TRBD1 (5 bases). Germline V gene data show CDR1 as MDHEN and CDR2 as SYDVKM. The CDR3 consists of 15 residues. Trimming shortened V by 8 bases and J by 1 base, and 17 bases separated the two germline ends. The DNA of the CDR3 is TGTGCCAGCCACGGCGGGGCCAGACGGAACACTGAAGCTTTCTTT. Amino acids: CASHGGARRNTEAFF.

The chain carries TRBV4-1 and TRBJ2-1, with 11 bases fitting TRBD2. Trimming at V came to 1 base and at J to 8 bases, leaving 7 bases not matched to a gene. Germline V CDR1 and CDR2: MGHRA, YSYEKL. The CDR3 is 16 amino acids. CDR3 protein: CASSQAALAGDDEQFF. The CDR3 nucleotides are TGCGCCAGCAGCCAAGCGGCACTAGCGGGAGACGATGAGCAGTTCTTC.

This clone was seen a single time. V is TRBV29-1 and J is TRBJ2-2; D is perhaps TRBD2 (6 bases). The length of the CDR3 is 14 residues. From germline, CDR1 is SQVTM and CDR2 ANQGSEA. Trimming cost V 6 bases and J 1 base, with 12 bases left between them. The CDR3 spells CSVGGALNTGELFF. The CDR3 region has the DNA TGCAGCGTGGGGGGAGCCCTGAACACCGGGGAGCTGTTTTTT.

CDR3 nucleotide sequence: TGCGCCAGCAGCTGGGGGACTCTCAATCAGCCCCAGCATTTT. Amino acids: CASSWGTLNQPQHF. The rearrangement joins TRBV5-1 to TRBJ1-5, with D possibly matching TRBD1 (5 bases). Germline CDR1 reads SGHRS; CDR2 reads YFSETQ. The CDR3 totals 14 residues. V was shortened by 3 bases and J by 3 bases, with 10 bases between the two germline ends.

There are a few counts of this clone. This chain uses TRBV28 with TRBJ1-1; D is perhaps TRBD1 (5 bases). The V gene's germline CDR1 is MDHEN and CDR2 SYDVKM. V was trimmed by 1 base and J by 7 bases, leaving 16 bases between them. The CDR3 runs to 15 residues. The CDR3 loop is CASSLSGLGQLEAFF. CDR3 in DNA: TGTGCCAGCAGTTTATCGGGCCTGGGGCAGCTTGAAGCTTTCTTT.

The chain employs TRBV10-3 and TRBJ2-5, with 7 bases fitting TRBD1. The J call may be faulty, since TRBJ2-7 better matches the DNA end. CDR3 size: 14 residues. Germline V gene sequence: CDR1 ENHRY, CDR2 SYGVKD. As DNA, the CDR3 is TGTGCCATCAGTGAGTGGGACAGCTCCTACGAGCAGTACTTC. Its translation: CAISEWDSSYEQYF.

This clone was seen a single time. This chain links TRBV15 with TRBJ1-4, with a weak D call TRBD1 (5 bases). CDR3 length: 16 residues. From germline, CDR1 is LNHNV and CDR2 YYDKDF (reference sequence). The germline V and J ends were trimmed by 0 bases and 7 bases, with 15 bases remaining between them. The DNA for the CDR3 is TGTGCCACCAGCAGAGAAAGGTCGGGGGTGGCTGAAAAACTGTTTTTT. This encodes CATSRERSGVAEKLFF.

This clone was seen only a few times. The CDR3 region has the DNA TGTGCCACCAGCAGAGTGGACAGCACCTACGAGCAGTACTTC. Its translation is CATSRVDSTYEQYF. V usage is TRBV15 and J usage is TRBJ2-7; D possibly corresponds to TRBD1 (6 bases). The V end lost 1 base, the J end lost 2 bases, and 9 bases lay between the germline ends. The CDR3 has 14 amino acids. CDR1 and CDR2 (germline): LNHNV, YYDKDF (reference sequence).

The genes are TRBV27 and TRBJ2-3; 9 bases are a match to TRBD2. CDR1 and CDR2 from the germline V gene are MNHEY and SMNVEV (reference sequence). The CDR3 contains 16 residues. V gave up 6 bases and J gave up 0 bases; unmatched junction bases: 7. The DNA for the CDR3 is TGTGCCAGCAGCATTAGCGGGGGCCGTAGCACAGATACGCAGTATTTT. Translated, it gives CASSISGGRSTDTQYF.